Below are 4 T cell receptor beta chains sequenced from a single sample in a study of blood T cell repertoires in COVID-19. Assay: immunoSEQ multiplex PCR; the TCRdb copy retains only in-frame clones and omits some. The sample has some 80,000 clones, about 89% seen once. What was sequenced was peripheral blood. Receptors originate from a man in his fifties or sixties with COVID-19, enrolled during active disease.

V is TRBV7-6 and J is TRBJ2-5, with 9 nucleotides matching TRBD2. The CDR3 contains 18 residues. V gave up 4 bases and J gave up 5 bases; unmatched junction bases: 17. From germline, CDR1 is SGHVS and CDR2 FNYEAQ. The CDR3 nucleotides read TGTGCCAGCAGCTATTACGGTAGAGCGGGAGGAGAGGGGGAGACCCAGTACTTC. Its protein product is CASSYYGRAGGEGETQYF.

CDR3 protein: CASSPGTSGGVNEQFF. As DNA, the CDR3 is TGTGCCAGCAGTCCTGGGACTAGCGGGGGTGTCAATGAGCAGTTCTTC. V is TRBV28 and J is TRBJ2-1; 14 bases align to TRBD2. Germline CDR1 is MDHEN and CDR2 is SYDVKM. Germline trimming cut 5 bases from V and 6 bases from J; bases unmatched to any gene: 6. The CDR3 length is 16 residues.

This CDR3 is CASSTGTSETDTQYF. The CDR3 DNA reads TGTGCCAGTAGTACCGGGACTAGCGAAACAGATACGCAGTATTTT. This chain connects TRBV19 to TRBJ2-3; TRBD2 agrees at 10 bases. Germline lookup yields CDR1 LNHDA and CDR2 SQIVND (reference sequence). The V and J ends lost 4 bases and 3 bases, in that order; junction bases with no gene match: 4. The CDR3 totals 15 residues.

The chain recombines TRBV6-1 with TRBJ2-1; maybe TRBD1 (5 bases). V was trimmed by 2 bases and J by 4 bases, leaving 12 bases between them. This CDR3 region has 15 residues. From germline, CDR1 is MNHNS and CDR2 SASEGT. Written as DNA, the CDR3 is TGTGCCAGCAGTGAATGGGCGAGACAGTACAATGAGCAGTTCTTC. Translating it yields CASSEWARQYNEQFF.